Following are 8 T cell receptor beta chains from one sample sequenced in a study of cytomegalovirus exposure and HLA in healthy donors. Some clones are missing from TCRdb's copy, which holds only in-frame ones; the method was immunoSEQ multiplex PCR. The sample records over 250,000 clones, 86% being singletons. The material sequenced was PBMCs. These TCRs come from a woman aged 18-29 years in good health and CMV-seronegative.

The chain recombines TRBV4-1 with TRBJ2-7; TRBD2 is a possible D gene (6 bases). Germline assignment: CDR1 MGHRA and CDR2 YSYEKL. The CDR3 has 15 residues. V was cut by 4 bases and J by 0 bases, with 13 bases left in between. CDR3 nucleotides: TGCGCCAGCAGCCGCGGGACCTCCACCTCCTACGAGCAGTACTTC. It encodes CASSRGTSTSYEQYF.

The chain recombines TRBV5-1 with TRBJ2-4; 10 nucleotides align to TRBD2. The V segment lost 0 bases and the J segment 0 bases; nucleotides outside the gene matches: 12. CDR1 SGHRS and CDR2 YFSETQ come from the germline V gene. The CDR3 loop spans 20 amino acids. The CDR3 DNA sequence: TGCGCCAGCAGCTTGGCGGTACTAGCGGGGTCGAGCCTAGCCAAAAACATTCAGTACTTC. This encodes CASSLAVLAGSSLAKNIQYF.

The genes are TRBV6-5 and TRBJ1-3; D might be TRBD1 (5 bases). V lost 2 bases and J lost 2, with 13 bases in between. The CDR3 is made up of 16 amino acids. Per the germline V gene, CDR1 is MNHEY and CDR2 is SVGAGI. This chain's CDR3 is CASSYRGGTPGNTIYF. In nucleotides, the CDR3 is TGTGCCAGCAGTTACCGGGGGGGGACGCCTGGAAACACCATATATTTT.

The chain employs TRBV15 and TRBJ1-5; tentatively, D is TRBD1 (5 bases). The V end was cut by 0 bases, the J end by 5 bases, with 11 bases between. The CDR3 contains 15 residues. Germline V gene lookup returns CDR1 LNHNV and CDR2 YYDKDF (reference sequence). CDR3 in DNA: TGTGCCACCAGCAGAGATCCGGACAACGATCAGCCCCAGCATTTT. Translating it yields CATSRDPDNDQPQHF.

The V call is TRBV5-6, the J call TRBJ1-6; possibly TRBD1 for D (6 bases). The germline V gene has CDR1 SGHDT and CDR2 YYEEEE. The length of the CDR3 is 18 residues. V was clipped by 3 bases and J by 8 bases, with 24 bases between them. CDR3 protein: CASSSCAPIQGFYSPLHF. The CDR3 region has the DNA TGTGCCAGCAGCTCCTGCGCTCCAATACAGGGCTTCTATTCACCCCTCCACTTT.

The CDR3 nucleotides read TGTGCCAGTAGTATAGTACAGGAAAATCAGCCCCAGCATTTT. Translation gives CASSIVQENQPQHF. The chain has TRBV19 and TRBJ1-5, with TRBD1 as a possible D gene (5 bases). This CDR3 comprises 14 residues. V shed 1 base and J shed 4 bases, with 8 bases lying between them. The germline V gene encodes CDR1 LNHDA and CDR2 SQIVND (reference sequence).

This sequence joins TRBV25-1 and TRBJ1-2; 8 nucleotides match TRBD1. CDR1 MGHDK and CDR2 SYGVNS come from the germline V gene. The CDR3 is made up of 14 amino acids. Trimming at V came to 6 bases and at J to 6 bases, leaving 9 bases not matched to a gene. The CDR3 sequence is CASRSGTGLDGYTF. The CDR3 bases are TGTGCCAGCAGGTCCGGGACAGGCCTGGATGGCTACACCTTC.

The V and J genes are TRBV27 and TRBJ2-3; D is unclear. This CDR3 comprises 17 residues. The germline gives CDR1 MNHEY, CDR2 SMNVEV (reference sequence). Trimming left V 5 bases short and J 0 bases short, with 18 bases between. The chain's CDR3 is CASSNFPLPSSTDTQYF. The CDR3 nucleotides are TGTGCCAGCAGTAACTTCCCGCTCCCTTCTAGCACAGATACGCAGTATTTT.